This T cell receptor (beta chain) was identified in a study of radiation and T cells in renal cell carcinoma. Study information: Nephrectomy followed 15 Gy stereotactic body radiation by 4 weeks. The study, taken as a whole, reports: From baseline, blood top tumor clonotypes peaked at 2 weeks post-radiation. Without pretreatment biopsies, baseline tumor clonotype presence was undetermined.

As to time point: baseline pretreatment blood. Noted treatment: 15 Gy SBRT to primary tumor, nephrectomy 4 weeks later. In this sample, this clone turned up a few times. Its antigen is undetermined. Some clones are missing from TCRdb's copy, which holds only in-frame ones; the method was immunoSEQ multiplex PCR. This sample has 90,000 to 95,000 clones, with 82% found just once. The germline V gene has CDR1 SEHNR and CDR2 FQNEAQ (reference sequence). The ends lost 0 bases at V and 2 bases at J; junction bases unmatched: 1. This CDR3 spans 16 amino acids. The V and J genes are TRBV7-9 and TRBJ2-6; 7 bases match TRBD2. The clonotype originates from a man in his 60s with renal cell carcinoma. The specimen comprised blood, sampled from a patient whose treatment included radiotherapy and nephrectomy. This CDR3 reads CASSLAGRAGANVLTF. The CDR3 bases are TGTGCCAGCAGCTTAGCGGGGAGGGCTGGGGCCAACGTCCTGACTTTC.